The following is a T cell receptor (beta chain) sequence with its context. Its antigen is currently unknown. Repertoires were generated with immunoSEQ multiplex PCR, while TCRdb's copy carries only in-frame clones and drops some. The repertoire includes 56,000 or so clones, more than 60% of them detected once, and 2.5% to 4% sits in the top ten. This specimen comes from a study of radiotherapy plus CTLA-4 blockade in lung cancer. V was clipped by 2 bases and J by 3 bases; unmatched bases: 6. Germline CDR1 SGHRS, CDR2 YFSETQ. This CDR3 spans 16 amino acids. Study outcomes and limitations: Early clone dynamics of blood T cells, plus interferon-beta, reportedly predicted response best.

The sample was peripheral blood, taken from a patient treated with radiotherapy plus ipilimumab. This TCR was recovered from a human donor with non-small cell lung cancer who had a partial response to radiotherapy plus ipilimumab. V is TRBV5-1 and J is TRBJ2-3; 10 bases line up with TRBD2. CDR3 coding DNA: TGCGCCAGCAGCTTTTCAGCGGGGGGGTTAACAGATACGCAGTATTTT. Translation gives CASSFSAGGLTDTQYF.